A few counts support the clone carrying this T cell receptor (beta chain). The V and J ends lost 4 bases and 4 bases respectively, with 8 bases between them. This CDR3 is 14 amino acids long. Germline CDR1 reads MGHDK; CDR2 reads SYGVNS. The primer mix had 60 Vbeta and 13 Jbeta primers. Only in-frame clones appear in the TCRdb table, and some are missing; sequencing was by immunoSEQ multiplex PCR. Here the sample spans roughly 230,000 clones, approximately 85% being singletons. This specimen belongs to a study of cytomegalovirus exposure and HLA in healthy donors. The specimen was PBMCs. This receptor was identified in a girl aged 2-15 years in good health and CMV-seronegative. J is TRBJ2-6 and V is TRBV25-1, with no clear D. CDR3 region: CASSADLGANVLTF. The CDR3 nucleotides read TGTGCCAGCAGTGCAGATCTGGGGGCCAACGTCCTGACTTTC.